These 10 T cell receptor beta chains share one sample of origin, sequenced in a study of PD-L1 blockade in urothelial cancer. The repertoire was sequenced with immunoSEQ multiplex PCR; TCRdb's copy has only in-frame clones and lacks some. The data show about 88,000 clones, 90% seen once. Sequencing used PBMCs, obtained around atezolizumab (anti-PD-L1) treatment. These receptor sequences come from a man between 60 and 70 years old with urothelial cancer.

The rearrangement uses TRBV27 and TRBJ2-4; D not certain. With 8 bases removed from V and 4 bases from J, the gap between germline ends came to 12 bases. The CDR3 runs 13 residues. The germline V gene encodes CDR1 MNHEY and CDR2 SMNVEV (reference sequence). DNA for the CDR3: TGTGCCAGCTCCCAGTCGATAAAAAACATTCAGTACTTC. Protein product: CASSQSIKNIQYF.

In nucleotides, the CDR3 is TGTGCCTGGAGTGGACTAGCGGCCAATGAGCAGTTCTTC. Protein: CAWSGLAANEQFF. The chain links TRBV30 to TRBJ2-1; TRBD2 matches at 9 bases. The CDR3 sequence is 13 residues long. The V gene's germline CDR1 is GTSNPN and CDR2 SVGIG (reference sequence). Trimming cost V 1 base and J 6 bases; bases outside gene matches: 1.

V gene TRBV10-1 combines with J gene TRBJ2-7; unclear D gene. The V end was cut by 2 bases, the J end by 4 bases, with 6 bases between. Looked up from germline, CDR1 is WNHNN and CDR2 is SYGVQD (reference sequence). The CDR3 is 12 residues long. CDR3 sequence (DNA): TGCGCCAGCAGTGAGCGGTTTTACGAGCAGTACTTC. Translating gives CASSERFYEQYF.

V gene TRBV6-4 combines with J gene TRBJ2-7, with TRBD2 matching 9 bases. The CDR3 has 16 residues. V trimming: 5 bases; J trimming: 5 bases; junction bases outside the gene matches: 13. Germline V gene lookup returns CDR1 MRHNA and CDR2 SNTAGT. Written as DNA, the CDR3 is TGTGCCAGCAGTTATCTCTGGGCTAGCGGGGCCCACGAGCAGTACTTC. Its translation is CASSYLWASGAHEQYF.

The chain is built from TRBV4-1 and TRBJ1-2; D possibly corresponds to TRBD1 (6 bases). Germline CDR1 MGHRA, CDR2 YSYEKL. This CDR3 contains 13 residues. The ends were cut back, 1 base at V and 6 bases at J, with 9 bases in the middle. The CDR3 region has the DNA TGCGCCAGCAGCCAAGCAGGGGTCGATGGCTACACCTTC. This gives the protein CASSQAGVDGYTF.

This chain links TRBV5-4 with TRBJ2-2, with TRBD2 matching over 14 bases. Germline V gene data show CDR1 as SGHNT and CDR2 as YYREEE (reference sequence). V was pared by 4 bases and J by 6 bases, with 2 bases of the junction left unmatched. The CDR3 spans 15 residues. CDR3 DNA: TGTGCCAGCAGCGGACTAGCGGGAGGCTCCGGGGAGCTGTTTTTT. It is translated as CASSGLAGGSGELFF.

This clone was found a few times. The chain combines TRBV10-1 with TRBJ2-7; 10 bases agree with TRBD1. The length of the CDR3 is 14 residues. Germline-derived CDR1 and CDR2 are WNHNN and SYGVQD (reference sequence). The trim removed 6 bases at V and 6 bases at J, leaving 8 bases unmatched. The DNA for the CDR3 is TGCGCCAGCAGCACCGGGACAGGGGTCGGCGAGCAGTACTTC. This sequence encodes CASSTGTGVGEQYF.

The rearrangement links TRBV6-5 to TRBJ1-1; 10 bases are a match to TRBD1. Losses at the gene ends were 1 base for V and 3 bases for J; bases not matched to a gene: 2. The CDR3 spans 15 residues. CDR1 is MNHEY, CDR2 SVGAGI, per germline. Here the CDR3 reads CASSYYDRGHTEAFF. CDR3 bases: TGTGCCAGCAGTTACTATGACAGGGGGCACACTGAAGCTTTCTTT.

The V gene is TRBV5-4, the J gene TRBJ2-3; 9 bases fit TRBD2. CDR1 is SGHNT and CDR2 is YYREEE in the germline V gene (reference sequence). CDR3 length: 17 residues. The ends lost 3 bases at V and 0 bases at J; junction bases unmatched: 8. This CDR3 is CASSSSGTFSSTDTQYF. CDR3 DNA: TGTGCCAGCAGCTCTAGCGGGACCTTTTCTAGCACAGATACGCAGTATTTT.

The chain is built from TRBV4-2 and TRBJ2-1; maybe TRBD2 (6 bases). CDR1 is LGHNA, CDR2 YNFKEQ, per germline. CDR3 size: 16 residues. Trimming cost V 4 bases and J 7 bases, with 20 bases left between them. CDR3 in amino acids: CASSPLGWERANEQFF. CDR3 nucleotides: TGTGCCAGCAGCCCCCTGGGGTGGGAGCGGGCTAATGAGCAGTTCTTC.